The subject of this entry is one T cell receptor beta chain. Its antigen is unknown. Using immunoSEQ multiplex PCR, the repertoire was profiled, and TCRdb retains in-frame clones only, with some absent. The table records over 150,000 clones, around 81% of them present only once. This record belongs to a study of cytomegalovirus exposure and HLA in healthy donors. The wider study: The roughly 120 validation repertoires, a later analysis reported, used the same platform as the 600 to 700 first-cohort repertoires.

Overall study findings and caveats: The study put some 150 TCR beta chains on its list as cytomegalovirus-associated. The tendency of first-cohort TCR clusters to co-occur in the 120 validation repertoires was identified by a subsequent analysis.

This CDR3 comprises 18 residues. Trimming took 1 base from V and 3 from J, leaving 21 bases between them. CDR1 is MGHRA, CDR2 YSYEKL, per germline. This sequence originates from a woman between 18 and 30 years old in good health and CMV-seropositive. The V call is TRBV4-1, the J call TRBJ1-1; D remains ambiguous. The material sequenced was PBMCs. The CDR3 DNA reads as TGCGCCAGCAGCCAAGTCTTAAGCAGGCCCTTGCGGGACACTGAAGCTTTCTTT. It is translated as CASSQVLSRPLRDTEAFF.